Presented here are 25 T cell receptor beta chains from one specimen sequenced in a study of cytomegalovirus exposure and HLA in healthy donors. Primers: 60 Vbeta forward and 13 Jbeta reverse. TCRdb's copy holds only in-frame clones and misses some; the assay was immunoSEQ multiplex PCR. The table lists around 45,000 clones, around 56% of them singletons, with about 6.3% in the top ten. Sequenced material: PBMCs. The source of these receptors is a man in his sixties in good health and CMV-seronegative.

The sample holds a few counts of this clone. The chain links TRBV6-4 to TRBJ2-1, with 7 bases fitting TRBD2. CDR3 length equals 15 residues. V lost 6 bases, J lost 4 bases, and 9 bases stayed unmatched. Germline V CDR1 and CDR2: MRHNA, SNTAGT. CDR3 residues: CASSPGLEGYNEQFF. CDR3 nucleotide sequence: TGTGCCAGCAGCCCCGGACTAGAGGGATACAATGAGCAGTTCTTC.

The chain combines TRBV9 with TRBJ1-2; D may be TRBD1 (6 bases). CDR1 is SGDLS and CDR2 is YYNGEE in the germline V gene. The CDR3 contains 12 residues. Deletions cut 2 bases from V and 6 bases from J, with 8 bases between. CDR3 DNA: TGTGCCAGCAGCGTCAACAGGGATGGCTACACCTTC. It translates to CASSVNRDGYTF.

The genes are TRBV7-6 and TRBJ1-3; 9 nucleotides agree with TRBD1. The J segment lost 2 bases and the V segment lost 6 bases, leaving 5 bases of the junction unmatched. Germline values: CDR1 SGHVS, CDR2 FNYEAQ. The CDR3 sequence is 15 residues long. The CDR3 reads CASSLTGGTGNTIYF. The CDR3 nucleotides are TGTGCCAGCAGTTTGACAGGGGGTACTGGAAACACCATATATTTT.

The chain uses TRBV6-5 and TRBJ1-2; D is possibly TRBD1 (5 bases). This CDR3 region has 15 residues. The germline V gene has CDR1 MNHEY and CDR2 SVGAGI. V was clipped by 2 bases and J by 3 bases, with 13 bases between them. CDR3 loop: CASSYMTRGYYGYTF. The CDR3 DNA reads as TGTGCCAGCAGTTACATGACGCGGGGGTACTATGGCTACACCTTC.

This clone occurred a few times. V and J are TRBV2 and TRBJ1-5, with 7 bases aligning to TRBD1. CDR1 is SNHLY and CDR2 is FYNNEI in the germline V gene. Trimming cost V 1 base and J 2 bases; bases outside gene matches: 2. The CDR3 is made up of 15 amino acids. CDR3 loop: CASSEEGGGNQPQHF. The CDR3 DNA sequence: TGTGCCAGCAGTGAAGAAGGGGGCGGCAATCAGCCCCAGCATTTT.

This clone has more than one count but fewer than ten. This chain joins TRBV9 and TRBJ1-3; no reliable D call. CDR3 length equals 13 residues. Germline V gene sequence: CDR1 SGDLS, CDR2 YYNGEE. V lost 2 bases and J lost 5, with 8 bases in between. The CDR3 spells CASSVQERNTIYF. The CDR3 DNA sequence: TGTGCCAGCAGCGTCCAGGAACGAAACACCATATATTTT.

This clone was seen a few times. The chain joins TRBV10-1 to TRBJ2-3, with 7 bases aligning to TRBD2. Trimming took 2 bases from V and 0 from J; bases not matched to a gene: 2. The CDR3 is 15 amino acids. Germline CDR1 is WNHNN and CDR2 is SYGVQD (reference sequence). This chain's CDR3 is CASSEAGASTDTQYF. Here the CDR3 DNA reads TGCGCCAGCAGTGAGGCGGGAGCTAGCACAGATACGCAGTATTTT.

This chain uses TRBV29-1 with TRBJ1-5; 9 nucleotides line up with TRBD1. The V gene's germline CDR1 is SQVTM and CDR2 ANQGSEA. This CDR3 contains 13 residues. With 4 bases clipped from V and 4 bases from J, the junction kept 2 bases outside the gene matches. The CDR3 DNA is TGCAGCGTTGCGGGACAGGGAAATCAGCCCCAGCATTTT. Its protein is CSVAGQGNQPQHF.

Only one count was recorded for this clone. This chain joins TRBV7-2 and TRBJ2-7; 7 bases line up with TRBD1. The V and J ends lost 7 bases and 6 bases, in that order; junction bases with no gene match: 9. The germline CDR1 and CDR2 sequences are SGHTA and FQGNSA. CDR3 length: 13 residues. CDR3 sequence reads: CASTPTGLSEQYF. As DNA, the CDR3 is TGTGCCAGCACCCCGACAGGGTTATCCGAGCAGTACTTC.

The chain's CDR3 is CASSFSQGGNTEAFF. In nucleotides, the CDR3 is TGTGCCAGCAGCTTTTCCCAGGGGGGGAACACTGAAGCTTTCTTT. J is TRBJ1-1 and V is TRBV7-6, with TRBD1 matching over 7 bases. V lost 3 bases, J lost 1 base, and 5 bases stayed unmatched. CDR1 and CDR2 from the germline V gene are SGHVS and FNYEAQ. The CDR3 covers 15 residues.

A few counts support this clone. This chain links TRBV6-4 with TRBJ2-3; weak D call: TRBD1 (6 bases). The V gene's germline CDR1 is MRHNA and CDR2 SNTAGT. The CDR3 runs to 15 residues. V dropped 6 bases and J dropped 6 bases, with 19 bases sitting between them. The chain's CDR3 is CASSENAGVADTQYF. The CDR3 nucleotides read TGTGCCAGCAGCGAAAACGCAGGGGTGGCGGATACGCAGTATTTT.

CDR3 coding DNA: TGTGCCAGCAGTTTAACCCCCCAGAATCAGCCCCAGCATTTT. Encoded protein: CASSLTPQNQPQHF. This sequence joins TRBV28 and TRBJ1-5, with D unresolved. Deletions cut 2 bases from V and 4 bases from J, with 9 bases between. There are 14 residues in the CDR3. The germline V gene encodes CDR1 MDHEN and CDR2 SYDVKM.

Only a few counts were recorded for this clone. This chain joins TRBV19 and TRBJ2-7; 8 nucleotides line up with TRBD1. Per germline, CDR1 LNHDA and CDR2 SQIVND (reference sequence). The CDR3 is 14 residues long. The junction had 12 bases not matched to a gene; V was cut back by 8 bases and J by 6 bases. This chain's CDR3 is CASRTTGAGSEQYF. As DNA, the CDR3 is TGTGCCAGTCGGACGACAGGGGCGGGATCCGAGCAGTACTTC.

The chain is built from TRBV5-6 and TRBJ1-2; D is perhaps TRBD1 (5 bases). Germline values: CDR1 SGHDT, CDR2 YYEEEE. Trimming stripped 2 bases from V and 6 bases from J, with 11 bases between. The length of the CDR3 is 13 residues. CDR3 residues: CASSLAQGDGYTF. The CDR3 DNA is TGTGCCAGCAGCTTAGCTCAGGGTGATGGCTACACCTTC.

This clone was recorded only once. V gene TRBV7-6 combines with J gene TRBJ2-1; D gene ambiguous. V lost 5 bases, J lost 6 bases, and 8 bases lay in between. Per the germline V gene, CDR1 is SGHVS and CDR2 is FNYEAQ. This CDR3 contains 12 residues. This CDR3 is CASSHIINEQFF. The CDR3 region has the DNA TGTGCCAGCAGCCACATTATCAATGAGCAGTTCTTC. The full variable domain, in which reference TRBV7-6 and TRBJ2-1 provide the parts outside the CDR3, is GAGVSQSPRYKVTKRGQDVALRCDPISGHVSLYWYRQALGQGPEFLTYFNYEAQQDKSGLPNDRFSAERPEGSISTLTIQRTEQRDSAMYRCASSHIINEQFFGPGTRLTVL.

The chain recombines TRBV5-1 with TRBJ1-1; 7 bases line up with TRBD1. V lost 4 bases to trimming and J lost 10 bases; unmatched junction nucleotides: 13. There are 14 residues in the CDR3. The germline V gene encodes CDR1 SGHRS and CDR2 YFSETQ. CDR3 in amino acids: CASSPGTVPGGAFF. The CDR3 bases are TGCGCCAGCAGCCCAGGGACAGTTCCCGGTGGAGCTTTCTTT. Full variable domain (missing parts from reference TRBV5-1 and TRBJ1-1): KAGVTQTPRYLIKTRGQQVTLSCSPISGHRSVSWYQQTPGQGLQFLFEYFSETQRNKGNFPGRFSGRQFSNSRSEMNVSTLELGDSALYLCASSPGTVPGGAFFGQGTRLTVV.

As for this clone: The germline gene is not matched at one end of the junction; a read error may be the cause. The CDR3 bases are TGCGCCAGCAGTACTAGCGGGTACAATGAGCAGTTCTTC. The encoded protein is CASSTSGYNEQFF. This chain links TRBV6-6 with TRBJ2-1; 9 positions agree with TRBD2. The CDR3 length is 13 residues. CDR1 is MNHNY, CDR2 SVGAGI, per germline (reference sequence).

This clone has just a few counts. V and J are TRBV5-4 and TRBJ2-5, with 7 bases lining up with TRBD1. The CDR3 covers 15 residues. Germline CDR1 is SGHNT and CDR2 is YYREEE (reference sequence). V shed 4 bases and J 2 bases; nucleotides not matched to a gene: 8. CDR3 region: CASSRIDREQETQYF. CDR3 nucleotide sequence: TGTGCCAGCAGCCGCATAGACAGGGAACAAGAGACCCAGTACTTC.

This sequence joins TRBV30 and TRBJ1-2; D gene unclear. The germline V and J ends were trimmed by 1 base and 1 base, with 7 bases remaining between them. CDR1 GTSNPN and CDR2 SVGIG come from the germline V gene (reference sequence). There are 13 residues in the CDR3. CDR3 in DNA: TGTGCCTGGAGTGACAACGATAACTATGGCTACACCTTC. Protein: CAWSDNDNYGYTF.

This chain links TRBV7-6 with TRBJ2-1; D unclear. The CDR3 consists of 17 residues. CDR1 SGHVS and CDR2 FNYEAQ come from the germline V gene. Trimming removed 4 bases from V and 0 bases from J, with 16 bases in between. CDR3 sequence (DNA): TGTGCCAGCAGCTCCCTGGGCAAGGCAAGCTCCTACAATGAGCAGTTCTTC. Translating it yields CASSSLGKASSYNEQFF.

This clone was observed a handful of times. The V and J genes are TRBV5-1 and TRBJ2-3; D call uncertain. Germline CDR1 is SGHRS and CDR2 is YFSETQ. This CDR3 comprises 13 residues. V was cut by 3 bases and J by 4 bases, with 9 bases left in between. The CDR3 nucleotides are TGCGCCAGCAGCTCCGGAGTCTCAGATACGCAGTATTTT. Translating it yields CASSSGVSDTQYF.

The J gene is TRBJ2-3, the V gene TRBV5-8, with 8 bases aligning to TRBD1. The CDR3 spans 15 residues. Germline assignment: CDR1 SGHTS and CDR2 YDEGEE. The V and J ends lost 4 bases and 0 bases, in that order; junction bases with no gene match: 4. The DNA of the CDR3 is TGTGCCAGCAGCCGCCGACAGGGGAGCACAGATACGCAGTATTTT. Translated, it gives CASSRRQGSTDTQYF. Looking up the rest from reference TRBV5-8 and TRBJ2-3 gives the full variable domain: EAGVTQSPTHLIKTRGQQATLRCSPISGHTSVYWYQQALGLGLQFLLWYDEGEERNRGNFPPRFSGRQFPNYSSELNVNALELEDSALYLCASSRRQGSTDTQYFGPGTRLTVL.

V usage is TRBV7-2 and J usage is TRBJ1-4; D might be TRBD1 (6 bases). The CDR3 runs to 14 residues. With 5 bases removed from V and 7 bases from J, the gap between germline ends came to 14 bases. CDR1 is SGHTA and CDR2 is FQGNSA in the germline V gene. The CDR3 is CASSRGGGSEKLFF. CDR3 coding DNA: TGTGCCAGCAGCCGCGGGGGGGGCAGTGAAAAACTGTTTTTT.

This clone was seen only a few times. The chain uses TRBV5-1 and TRBJ2-1; the D is unclear. With 0 bases removed from V and 0 bases from J, the gap between germline ends came to 7 bases. CDR1 is SGHRS, CDR2 YFSETQ, per germline. The CDR3 length is 15 residues. The CDR3 protein is CASSLAGDSYNEQFF. CDR3 nucleotides: TGCGCCAGCAGCTTGGCCGGTGACTCCTACAATGAGCAGTTCTTC.

This clone was counted a single time. V is TRBV25-1 and J is TRBJ2-2, with TRBD2 matching 7 bases. The length of the CDR3 is 15 residues. Germline trimming cut 1 base from V and 3 bases from J; bases unmatched to any gene: 2. CDR1 and CDR2 from the germline V gene are MGHDK and SYGVNS. CDR3 in DNA: TGTGCCAGCAGTGAATTGGGAGGGGACACCGGGGAGCTGTTTTTT. It specifies CASSELGGDTGELFF. Complete variable domain (other parts from reference TRBV25-1 and TRBJ2-2): EADIYQTPRYLVIGTGKKITLECSQTMGHDKMYWYQQDPGMELHLIHYSYGVNSTEKGDLSSESTVSRIRTEHFPLTLESARPSHTSQYLCASSELGGDTGELFFGEGSRLTVL.